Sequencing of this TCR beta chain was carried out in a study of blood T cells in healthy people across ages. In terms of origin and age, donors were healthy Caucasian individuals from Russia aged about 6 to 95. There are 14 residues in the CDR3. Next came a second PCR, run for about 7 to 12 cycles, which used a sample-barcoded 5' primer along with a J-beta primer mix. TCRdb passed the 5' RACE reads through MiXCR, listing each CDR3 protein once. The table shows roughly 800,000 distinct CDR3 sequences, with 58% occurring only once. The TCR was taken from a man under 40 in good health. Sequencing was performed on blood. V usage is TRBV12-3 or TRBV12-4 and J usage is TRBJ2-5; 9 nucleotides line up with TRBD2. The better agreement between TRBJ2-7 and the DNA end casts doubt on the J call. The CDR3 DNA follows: TGTGCCAGCCGCATCGGGACTAGCAACAACGAGCAGTACTTC. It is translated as CASRIGTSNNEQYF.